This entry lists 25 T cell receptor beta chains sequenced from one sample in a study of T cells in Graves' hyperthyroidism and ophthalmopathy. The investigators amplified TCR beta CDR3 regions from RNA transcripts. An initial round of RT-PCR targeting the TCR CDR3 relied on the HTBI primer set. TCRdb reprocessed the multiplex PCR reads with MiXCR, giving one entry per CDR3 protein. Among 250,000 or so distinct CDR3 sequences, just over 14% were seen once, and the ten largest hold about an eighth. The material sequenced was blood. The origin of the receptors is a middle-aged woman with Graves' hyperthyroidism that later progressed to Graves' ophthalmopathy.

The V call is TRBV20-1, the J call TRBJ1-6; D not resolved. Trimming removed 4 bases from V and 7 bases from J, with 11 bases in between. The length of the CDR3 is 13 residues. Germline V CDR1 and CDR2: DFQATT, SNEGSKA (reference sequence). The CDR3 loop is CSAKGILNSPLHF. The CDR3 DNA is TGCAGTGCTAAGGGTATATTGAATTCACCCCTCCACTTT.

This clonotype has ten or more counts. This chain joins TRBV12-5 and TRBJ2-5, with 10 bases fitting TRBD1. From germline, CDR1 is LGHNT and CDR2 FRNRAP. Trimming took 3 bases from V and 5 from J; bases not matched to a gene: 6. The CDR3 has 15 residues. This CDR3 reads CASGLLTGGGETQYF. DNA of the CDR3: TGTGCTAGTGGTTTATTGACAGGGGGCGGTGAGACCCAGTACTTC.

This rearrangement joins TRBV7-9 to TRBJ1-5; D is unresolved. Germline CDR1 reads SEHNR; CDR2 reads FQNEAQ (reference sequence). The CDR3 totals 12 residues. V lost 5 bases, J lost 6 bases, and 8 bases lay in between. CDR3 amino acids: CASSLPRQPQHF. As DNA, the CDR3 is TGTGCCAGCAGCCTTCCGCGTCAGCCCCAGCATTTT.

This clonotype was recorded many times. The genes are TRBV7-8 and TRBJ2-1, with D uncertain. Germline V gene sequence: CDR1 SGHVS, CDR2 FQNEAQ. Trimming cost V 1 base and J 10 bases, with 14 bases left between them. CDR3 length: 14 amino acids. The DNA of the CDR3 is TGTGCCAGCAGCTTAGTGTCTAATTTCGGGGAGCAGTTCTTC. Protein product: CASSLVSNFGEQFF.

The chain is built from TRBV7-2 and TRBJ2-3; TRBD2 aligns across 14 bases. The V gene end was trimmed by 5 bases and the J gene end by 4 bases; junction bases not matched to a gene: 8. In germline, CDR1 is SGHTA, CDR2 FQGNSA. There are 17 residues in the CDR3. The CDR3 DNA is TGTGCCAGCAGCCTTACCGGGACTAGCGGGAGCCCAGATACGCAGTATTTT. Protein: CASSLTGTSGSPDTQYF.

This clonotype was detected many times. The rearrangement joins TRBV11-2 to TRBJ2-3; D is possibly TRBD2 (5 bases). The V gene's germline CDR1 is SGHAT and CDR2 FQNNGV. V dropped 1 base and J dropped 4 bases, with 15 bases sitting between them. This CDR3 is built from 16 residues. Here the CDR3 DNA reads TGTGCCAGCAGCTTAGGTGTGGCTAGCATTTCAGATACGCAGTATTTT. Residues: CASSLGVASISDTQYF.

The chain employs TRBV12-3 or TRBV12-4 and TRBJ2-1, with 11 nucleotides matching TRBD2. Losses at the gene ends were 6 bases for V and 4 bases for J; bases not matched to a gene: 5. The CDR3 contains 15 residues. For the CDR3, the DNA is TGTGCCAGCAGGGAAGCTAGCGGGAGGTACAATGAGCAGTTCTTC. Translating gives CASREASGRYNEQFF.

This clonotype appeared many times. The rearrangement uses TRBV28 and TRBJ2-1, with D possibly matching TRBD2 (6 bases). This CDR3 is 15 amino acids long. V lost 5 bases and J lost 6, with 17 bases in between. CDR1 and CDR2 from the germline V gene are MDHEN and SYDVKM. The CDR3 sequence is CASSPPSTSGNEQFF. The CDR3 coding sequence is TGTGCCAGCAGTCCACCTTCGACTAGTGGCAATGAGCAGTTCTTC.

The genes are TRBV11-2 and TRBJ2-2; 7 bases are a match to TRBD1. The CDR3 covers 14 residues. V gave up 5 bases and J gave up 4 bases; unmatched junction bases: 4. From germline, CDR1 is SGHAT and CDR2 FQNNGV. The CDR3 loop is CASSTTGLTGELFF. The DNA for the CDR3 is TGTGCCAGCAGCACGACAGGGCTCACCGGGGAGCTGTTTTTT.

This clonotype has only a few counts. The rearrangement joins TRBV20-1 to TRBJ2-1, with TRBD2 as a possible D gene (6 bases). CDR3 size: 14 residues. V gave up 6 bases and J gave up 9 bases, with 21 bases separating them. CDR1 and CDR2 from the germline V gene are DFQATT and SNEGSKA (reference sequence). The CDR3 DNA follows: TGCAGTGCCGCGGGGACTTCCCTTCTCGGTGAGCAGTTCTTC. This translates into CSAAGTSLLGEQFF.

The V and J genes are TRBV20-1 and TRBJ1-3, with unresolved D. V was cut by 0 bases and J by 0 bases, with 27 bases left in between. CDR1 DFQATT and CDR2 SNEGSKA come from the germline V gene (reference sequence). The CDR3 is made up of 21 amino acids. For the CDR3, the DNA is TGCAGTGCTAGAGACCTCGGCGGCTGGGGTCGCGCGGTGGGCTCTGGAAACACCATATATTTT. The encoded protein is CSARDLGGWGRAVGSGNTIYF.

This clonotype was observed many times. The V gene is TRBV6-1, the J gene TRBJ1-5, with 7 bases matching TRBD1. Germline V gives CDR1 MNHNS, CDR2 SASEGT. The CDR3 extends over 15 amino acids. Trimming at V came to 6 bases and at J to 5 bases, leaving 10 bases not matched to a gene. CDR3 sequence reads: CASRRNRQGHQPQHF. CDR3 coding DNA: TGTGCCAGCAGGCGCAATCGACAGGGACATCAGCCCCAGCATTTT.

This clonotype was seen only a few times. The rearrangement joins TRBV30 to TRBJ1-3, with D maybe TRBD1 (6 bases). V was shortened by 3 bases and J by 8 bases, with 11 bases between the two germline ends. This CDR3 comprises 12 residues. Germline V gives CDR1 GTSNPN, CDR2 SVGIG (reference sequence). The CDR3: CAWSQQGYTIYF. CDR3 in DNA: TGTGCCTGGAGCCAACAGGGATACACCATATATTTT.

This clonotype has more than one count but fewer than ten. This chain links TRBV3-1 with TRBJ2-1; TRBD2 matches at 10 bases. This CDR3 region has 14 residues. Germline V gene data show CDR1 as LGHDT and CDR2 as YNNKEL (reference sequence). The V segment lost 7 bases and the J segment 4 bases; nucleotides outside the gene matches: 4. The CDR3 DNA sequence: TGTGCCAGCACCCGGACTAGCGGTTACAATGAGCAGTTCTTC. This gives the protein CASTRTSGYNEQFF.

This clonotype was counted at least ten times. The chain employs TRBV24-1 and TRBJ1-5; tentatively, D is TRBD1 (6 bases). The CDR3 runs to 15 residues. Germline lookup yields CDR1 KGHDR and CDR2 SFDVKD. V was cut by 2 bases and J by 2 bases, with 9 bases left in between. The CDR3 reads CATSDSGAGNQPQHF. DNA for the CDR3: TGTGCCACCAGTGATTCGGGGGCCGGCAATCAGCCCCAGCATTTT.

This clonotype was detected a few times. One end of the junction is discordant with germline, which a read error may explain. The chain has TRBV19 and TRBJ2-7; D is perhaps TRBD1 (6 bases). Germline V gene data show CDR1 as LNHDA and CDR2 as SQIVND (reference sequence). The CDR3 contains 15 residues. The CDR3 reads CAISMDRRSSYEQYF. The CDR3 DNA follows: TGTGCCATTAGTATGGACAGACGGAGCTCCTACGAGCAGTACTTC.

This clonotype appeared once. The rearrangement links TRBV28 to TRBJ2-6; TRBD1 agrees at 8 bases. CDR3 length equals 15 residues. Losses at the gene ends were 7 bases for V and 4 bases for J; bases not matched to a gene: 6. Germline V gene data show CDR1 as MDHEN and CDR2 as SYDVKM. The DNA for the CDR3 is TGTGCCAGCACCGAACAGGGGGTAGGGGCCAACGTCCTGACTTTC. Translated: CASTEQGVGANVLTF.

In its sample, this clonotype was seen many times. The V call is TRBV27, the J call TRBJ2-7; D gene uncertain. The CDR3 has 15 amino acids. The ends were cut back, 0 bases at V and 2 bases at J, with 11 bases in the middle. Germline V gene sequence: CDR1 MNHEY, CDR2 SMNVEV (reference sequence). The CDR3 coding sequence is TGTGCCAGCAGTTTATCTCAACCGGGTGCCTACGAGCAGTACTTC. Translation: CASSLSQPGAYEQYF.

This clonotype was seen many times. J is TRBJ1-3 and V is TRBV12-3 or TRBV12-4, with TRBD1 matching 9 bases. This CDR3 region has 17 residues. Trimming at V came to 6 bases and at J to 4 bases, leaving 13 bases not matched to a gene. Written as DNA, the CDR3 is TGTGCCAGCAGGAGACCCACAGGGGGCTCAGGAGGAAACACCATATATTTT. It yields the protein CASRRPTGGSGGNTIYF.

The V and J genes are TRBV5-4 and TRBJ2-3, with 15 bases fitting TRBD2. Germline-derived CDR1 and CDR2 are SGHNT and YYREEE (reference sequence). The trim removed 5 bases at V and 1 base at J, leaving 8 bases unmatched. CDR3 size: 18 residues. In DNA form, the CDR3 reads TGTGCCAGCAGACTGGGACTAGCGGGAGGAGGAGGCACAGATACGCAGTATTTT. Translation: CASRLGLAGGGGTDTQYF.

As to this clonotype: Sequence at one end of the junction differs from germline and may be a read error. The CDR3 reads CATSFGSGTGELFF. CDR3 coding DNA: TGTGCCACCAGTTTTGGGAGTGGCACCGGGGAGCTGTTTTTT. The gene calls are TRBV6-2 or TRBV6-3 and TRBJ2-2; tentative D call: TRBD2 (5 bases). CDR1 and CDR2 (germline): MNHEY, SVGEGT. CDR3 length: 14 amino acids.

Comment on this clonotype: A single base separates this from a much larger clone, so it may be a read error. The conserved closing phenylalanine or tryptophan is absent in this CDR3, likely reflecting a read error. This chain links TRBV6-5 with TRBJ1-1, with D perhaps TRBD1 (5 bases). Germline V gene sequence: CDR1 MNHEY, CDR2 SVGAGI. Trimming stripped 0 bases from V and 3 bases from J, with 8 bases between. The CDR3 covers 14 residues. For the CDR3, the DNA is TGTGCCAGCAGTTACTCGGTAGGGGACACTGAAGCTTTCTTA. It codes for CASSYSVGDTEAFL.

This clonotype was picked up many times. The V and J genes are TRBV5-6 and TRBJ2-5; 9 nucleotides match TRBD1. The CDR3 spans 17 residues. In germline, CDR1 is SGHDT, CDR2 YYEEEE. V lost 5 bases to trimming and J lost 3 bases; unmatched junction nucleotides: 14. CDR3 residues: CASRTVLRDRAEETQYF. The CDR3 coding sequence is TGTGCCAGCAGGACGGTGCTCCGGGACAGGGCGGAAGAGACCCAGTACTTC.

This clonotype was recorded many times. The chain couples TRBV9 to TRBJ2-7; D call uncertain. The germline gives CDR1 SGDLS, CDR2 YYNGEE. V was shortened by 4 bases and J by 7 bases, with 18 bases between the two germline ends. The CDR3 runs 14 residues. The DNA for the CDR3 is TGTGCCAGCAGCCTTACCTCAACCTACGGTGAGCAGTACTTC. Translation: CASSLTSTYGEQYF.

This clonotype appeared many times. CDR3 protein: CASSLKGELFF. The DNA for the CDR3 is TGTGCCAGCAGCCTCAAAGGGGAGCTGTTTTTT. The genes are TRBV11-1 and TRBJ2-2; unclear D gene. Per germline, CDR1 SGHAT and CDR2 FQDESV (reference sequence). With 5 bases removed from V and 8 bases from J, the gap between germline ends came to 6 bases. The CDR3 has 11 amino acids.